This TCR beta chain was recorded in a study of human T cells and chemical hapten exposure (dated by TCRdb to the early 2020s). As for the study more broadly: For sensitization, 2% DPC in acetone was applied to a roughly 2 cm by roughly 2 cm area of upper inner arm skin. Weekly therapeutic DPC doses were additionally applied to the scalp of patients throughout the roughly 25-week study period. Patch testing on the upper back used Finn chambers containing 0.01% DPC, with scoring done after 6 days according to International Contact Dermatitis Research Group standards. Alopecia areata with under or over 50% scalp involvement, alopecia totalis and alopecia universalis were represented in the patient cohort, which was mostly female. Libraries were combined into a pool for sequencing, and differences in TCR yield between samples came mainly from small differences in library volumes within the pool. In alopecia patients, the study followed how the peripheral blood TCR repertoire changed in vivo over primary and secondary sensitization to diphenylcyclopropenone (DPC), a hapten. Blood was sampled from patients pre-sensitization (week 0) and at 2, 6 and about 24 weeks after DPC sensitization. For TCR sequencing, blood came from approximately 29 alopecia patients at anywhere from one to four time points (pre-sensitization, 2, 6 and 24 weeks). From each blood RNA sample, both TCR alpha and TCR beta chains were sequenced.

Study-wide findings and limitations: No change with DPC sensitization was found in the number of TCRs above 1 in 1000 frequency, and no evidence of global repertoire structure alterations was found. All patients had alopecia, a presumed autoimmune disease, so their immune response might differ from that of healthy individuals. Significantly more large CDR3 similarity clusters were formed by expanded TCRs than by pre-sensitization or healthy control sets, consistent with antigen-driven responses. The number of PT1 expanded TCRs positively correlated with patch test score, significant at thresholds 8, 16 and 32 but not 4. Repeated subsampling changed both the strength of the expansion versus patch-test correlation and the threshold at which the correlation became significant.

Library construction relied on RACE. TCRdb lists the instrument as NextSeq 500. During library preparation, unique molecular identifiers were attached to individual cDNA molecules so that TCRs could be counted quantitatively and reproducibly. Concerning the study's data processing: A median of about 89,000 TCRs per sample was observed, with a range of roughly 23,224 to 750,000. V, J and CDR3 annotation of the TCR reads was performed with the Decombinator software suite. Every sample was subsampled to the same number of TCRs (28,000) for the PS versus PT1 abundance plots. TCRs were defined as expanded if absent before sensitization and observed at least eight times at the 2-week time point. TCRdb applied fastp at Q25 and MiXCR to the public reads, then kept only in-frame beta chains. When rows share a CDR3 protein, they turn into one entry using the most common DNA and genes. TCRdb's processing, not the authors', yielded these V and J calls. Counted in this sample were roughly 48,000 distinct CDR3 sequences; about 11% of them appeared once. The ten largest clones represent approximately 1.8% of the sample.

The sample holds many counts of this clonotype. What this receptor recognizes is not known. No qualities accompany the bases; no much larger clone lies one base away. The sample's time point label, in plain terms: patch test 1, 2 weeks after DPC sensitization. This specimen's treatment or condition label, interpreted: therapeutic diphenylcyclopropenone sensitization with weekly scalp DPC. Total RNA was isolated from unfractionated whole blood collected in Tempus Blood RNA tubes. At every patch-test visit, the blood draw took place before the patch test was put on. Eligible patients were aged 18 to 70, diagnosed with alopecia, deemed suitable for DPC therapy, and excluded if pregnant. The junction carries 18 bases between V and J, which are trimmed by 5 bases and 10 bases respectively. The CDR3 runs 14 amino acids, cysteine and phenylalanine included. The DNA shown is the 42-base CDR3, in frame from base 1. CDR1 SGHTA and CDR2 FQGTGA were looked up in the germline V gene.

The receptor was isolated from a woman aged 40 to 50 with alopecia areata. Some clones in this sample may be carry-over from other donors' samples. The starting material was whole blood, obtained in connection with sensitization to the hapten diphenylcyclopropenone (DPC). Recombination joined TRBV7-3 with TRBJ2-1, with the D gene uncertain. The CDR3 region reads CASSVGSVLEEQFF. In nucleotide form, the sequence is TGTGCCAGCAGCGTGGGAAGTGTTCTGGAGGAGCAGTTCTTC.